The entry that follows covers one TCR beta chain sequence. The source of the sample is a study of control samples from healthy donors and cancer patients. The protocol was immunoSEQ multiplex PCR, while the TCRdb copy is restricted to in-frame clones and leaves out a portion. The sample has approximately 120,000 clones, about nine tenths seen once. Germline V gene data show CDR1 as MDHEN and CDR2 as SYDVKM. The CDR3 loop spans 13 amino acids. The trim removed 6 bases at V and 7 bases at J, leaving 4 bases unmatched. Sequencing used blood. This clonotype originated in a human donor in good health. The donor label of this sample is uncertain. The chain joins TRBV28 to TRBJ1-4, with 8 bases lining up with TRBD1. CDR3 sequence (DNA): TGTGCCAGCAGAAGACAGGGGATTGAAAAACTGTTTTTT. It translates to CASRRQGIEKLFF.